The present T cell receptor beta chain was sequenced within a study of cytomegalovirus exposure and HLA in healthy donors. The PCR employed 60 Vbeta primers together with 13 Jbeta primers. In the authors' methods: Around 80 million unique TCR beta chains, 9.5 million to 11 million of them shared, were counted by a later analysis. Assay used: immunoSEQ multiplex PCR; TCRdb lists only in-frame clones, some missing. V, J and clone size are taken as reported in that table, and D and trimming were inferred from the DNA itself. The top ten hold approximately 13% of the sample, which has some 170,000 clones, around 81% seen once. Points on this clone: Its cognate antigen is unknown.

The CDR3 contains 16 residues. The ends lost 4 bases at V and 7 bases at J; junction bases unmatched: 9. The germline V gene encodes CDR1 SGHNT and CDR2 YYREEE (reference sequence). Study-level points and caveats: Within an earlier analysis, most TCR beta V segments proved productive either about 90% or about 30% of the time. In a later analysis, V- and J-gene trimming of beta chains associated with a DCLRE1C missense variant, replicated independently.

The sequence was obtained from a woman between 45 and 65 years old in good health and CMV-seronegative. The sample comprised PBMCs. The chain links TRBV5-4 to TRBJ2-1; 12 nucleotides agree with TRBD2. DNA of the CDR3: TGTGCCAGCAGCGTTCCGACTAGCGGGAGAATGAATGAGCAGTTCTTC. This encodes CASSVPTSGRMNEQFF. The complete variable domain, with remaining parts taken from reference TRBV5-4 and TRBJ2-1, reads ETGVTQSPTHLIKTRGQQVTLRCSSQSGHNTVSWYQQALGQGPQFIFQYYREEENGRGNFPPRFSGLQFPNYSSELNVNALELDDSALYLCASSVPTSGRMNEQFFGPGTRLTVL.